One sample yielded the 8 T cell receptor beta chains listed below, sequenced in a study of metastatic and nonmetastatic thyroid tumors (dated by TCRdb to about 2020). The protocol used for the library was PCR. These reads were obtained on an Illumina HiSeq 4000. Using fastp trimming at Q25 and MiXCR clonotype assembly, TCRdb reanalyzed the public sequencing data and kept in-frame beta chains. In this sample the table shows about 92,000 clones, more than 13% of which occur a single time. The leading ten clones occupy 3.6% of the sample. Before undergoing thyroid surgery, none of the patients had been given any kind of treatment. Sequenced sample: blood. The receptors were sampled from a female donor with papillary thyroid cancer or a benign thyroid nodule (not recorded which). Some clones in this sample may be carry-over from other donors' samples.

Details on this clone: A much more abundant neighbour one base away suggests this may be a read error. This chain uses TRBV20-1 with TRBJ1-2; TRBD1 is a possible D gene (5 bases). CDR1 and CDR2 (germline): DFQATT, SNEGSKA (reference sequence). This CDR3 contains 13 residues. The V and J ends lost 5 bases and 9 bases respectively, with 19 bases between them. DNA of the CDR3: TGCAGTGCTCCGCTAGCAGGGCGTGGTTGCTACACCTTC. Its translation is CSAPLAGRGCYTF.

The sample holds many counts of this clone. The rearrangement uses TRBV5-1 and TRBJ2-5; 7 bases agree with TRBD2. The V and J ends lost 1 base and 5 bases, in that order; junction bases with no gene match: 11. CDR1 is SGHRS, CDR2 YFSETQ, per germline. The CDR3 runs to 16 residues. CDR3 residues: CASSLLGGLSWETQYF. In DNA form, the CDR3 reads TGCGCCAGCAGCTTGCTCGGGGGACTAAGTTGGGAGACCCAGTACTTC. The variable domain in full, completed from reference TRBV5-1 and TRBJ2-5, reads KAGVTQTPRYLIKTRGQQVTLSCSPISGHRSVSWYQQTPGQGLQFLFEYFSETQRNKGNFPGRFSGRQFSNSRSEMNVSTLELGDSALYLCASSLLGGLSWETQYFGPGTRLLVL.

This clone was recorded a few times. The rearrangement uses TRBV6-2 or TRBV6-3 and TRBJ1-5, with TRBD1 matching over 7 bases. Trimming removed 5 bases from V and 7 bases from J; junction bases left unmatched: 17. The germline gives CDR1 MNHEY, CDR2 SVGEGT. This CDR3 region has 17 residues. The CDR3 region has the DNA TGTGCCAGCAGTACCACCCGACAGGGTGCGTGGAAGCAGCCCCAGCATTTT. Protein: CASSTTRQGAWKQPQHF.

This clone was counted ten times or more. The chain couples TRBV12-3 or TRBV12-4 to TRBJ2-3, with a weak D call TRBD2 (5 bases). Trimming pared 4 bases from V and 12 bases from J, leaving 14 bases between. CDR3 length: 12 residues. Here the CDR3 reads CASSSFEGLQYF. CDR3 nucleotides: TGTGCCAGCAGTTCTTTCGAGGGTCTTCAGTATTTT.

This clone was recorded many times. The rearrangement links TRBV6-1 to TRBJ1-2; no definite D call. Trimming took off 6 bases at V and 8 bases at J, with 13 bases between the two ends. The CDR3 has 12 amino acids. CDR1 and CDR2 from the germline V gene are MNHNS and SASEGT. The CDR3 nucleotides are TGTGCCAGCAGGGAGCCCCCTGGGGGCTACACCTTC. Translation: CASREPPGGYTF.

This clone appeared many times. The V and J genes are TRBV4-2 and TRBJ2-7; D uncertain. The CDR3 sequence is 15 residues long. Trimming pared 3 bases from V and 4 bases from J, leaving 16 bases between. CDR1 LGHNA and CDR2 YNFKEQ come from the germline V gene. CDR3 in DNA: TGTGCCAGCAGCCACTGGACCGAAGGGAAGTACGAGCAGTACTTC. Translated, it gives CASSHWTEGKYEQYF.

This clone was recorded many times. V gene TRBV15 combines with J gene TRBJ1-6; tentative D call: TRBD1 (5 bases). The CDR3 totals 13 residues. V was clipped by 4 bases and J by 10 bases, with 11 bases between them. Germline V gene lookup returns CDR1 LNHNV and CDR2 YYDKDF (reference sequence). The CDR3 DNA reads TGTGCCACCAGCACGCAGGGACCGTCACCCCTCCACTTT. This gives the protein CATSTQGPSPLHF.

The rearrangement uses TRBV19 and TRBJ1-2; the D is unclear. The germline CDR1 and CDR2 sequences are LNHDA and SQIVND (reference sequence). V was shortened by 0 bases and J by 3 bases, with 20 bases between the two germline ends. This CDR3 is built from 18 residues. The CDR3 DNA reads as TGTGCCAGTAGTATAGAAGAGGGCGGCGGCCGGGAATACTATGGCTACACCTTC. Translating it yields CASSIEEGGGREYYGYTF.